The 32 T cell receptor beta chains presented below share a single source sample, sequenced in a study of vaccination and CD4 T cells after COVID-19. The antigens for these receptors are not known. As for treatment: 10-day PBMC culture with coronavirus spike peptide pools or control peptides (ViraFEST assay). The Oncomine TCR Beta short-read assay sequenced DNA from cultured CD4+ T cells. TCRdb reprocessed the PCR reads with MiXCR, giving one entry per CDR3 protein. The sample lists more than 15,000 distinct CDR3 sequences; roughly 40% were seen once. The sequenced sample was CD4+ T cells from blood, cultured in vitro. These receptors all stem from a human donor who had recovered from COVID-19.

The chain recombines TRBV27 with TRBJ2-7; D is possibly TRBD1 (6 bases). The V gene's germline CDR1 is MNHEY and CDR2 SMNVEV (reference sequence). CDR3 size: 14 residues. Trimming took off 4 bases at V and 3 bases at J, with 13 bases between the two ends. CDR3 in DNA: TGTGCCAGCAGTTCTGGGACAAGGCGCTACGAGCAGTACTTC. Protein product: CASSSGTRRYEQYF.

This clonotype was counted a few times. This rearrangement joins TRBV7-9 to TRBJ2-6; the D is unclear. The CDR3 sequence is 14 residues long. Germline V gene data show CDR1 as SEHNR and CDR2 as FQNEAQ (reference sequence). V lost 3 bases and J 4 bases, leaving 7 bases between the germline ends. CDR3 DNA sequence: TGTGCCAGCAGCTTTGGGCCCGGGGCCAACGTCCTGACTTTC. It specifies CASSFGPGANVLTF. The variable domain in full, completed from reference TRBV7-9 and TRBJ2-6, reads DTGVSQNPRHKITKRGQNVTFRCDPISEHNRLYWYRQTLGQGPEFLTYFQNEAQLEKSRLLSDRFSAERPKGSFSTLEIQRTEQGDSAMYLCASSFGPGANVLTFGAGSRLTVL.

CDR3 sequence reads: CSVESTAVLAGDTGELFF. The CDR3 region has the DNA TGCAGCGTTGAATCAACAGCGGTCCTAGCGGGAGATACCGGGGAGCTGTTTTTT. V is TRBV29-1 and J is TRBJ2-2, with 10 bases identical to TRBD2. This CDR3 comprises 18 residues. In germline, CDR1 is SQVTM, CDR2 ANQGSEA. V lost 2 bases to trimming and J lost 5 bases; unmatched junction nucleotides: 14.

The chain joins TRBV6-1 to TRBJ2-1; TRBD2 agrees at 12 bases. Germline-derived CDR1 and CDR2 are MNHNS and SASEGT. This CDR3 has 18 amino acids. J was trimmed by 0 bases and V by 7 bases; bases with no gene match: 10. The CDR3: CASKAASGRERSYNEQFF. For the CDR3, the DNA is TGTGCCAGCAAAGCGGCTAGCGGGAGGGAACGCTCCTACAATGAGCAGTTCTTC.

V gene TRBV6-5 combines with J gene TRBJ2-7; either TRBD1 or TRBD2 may fit D (6 bases each). Germline CDR1 MNHEY, CDR2 SVGAGI. Trimming left V 2 bases short and J 5 bases short, with 10 bases between. This CDR3 is 13 amino acids long. This chain's CDR3 is CASSYVGGHEQYF. As DNA, the CDR3 is TGTGCCAGCAGTTACGTGGGGGGCCACGAGCAGTACTTC.

This clonotype was picked up one time. The rearrangement links TRBV5-1 to TRBJ2-2; D call uncertain. The CDR3 runs to 12 residues. V dropped 2 bases and J dropped 2 bases, with 1 base sitting between them. CDR1 is SGHRS and CDR2 is YFSETQ in the germline V gene. The CDR3 loop reads CASSFNTGELFF. In DNA form, the CDR3 reads TGCGCCAGCAGCTTCAACACCGGGGAGCTGTTTTTT.

By frequency in the sample, this clonotype is medium-sized. This chain links TRBV20-1 with TRBJ2-3, with D unclear. The germline V gene encodes CDR1 DFQATT and CDR2 SNEGSKA (reference sequence). The CDR3 consists of 13 residues. Written as DNA, the CDR3 is TGCAGGTGTTCAGCACTTCGCACAGATACGCAGTATTTT. The encoded protein is CRCSALRTDTQYF.

This clonotype was picked up a small number of times. Because the CDR3's place on the DNA is in doubt, the DNA is left out and the CDR3 is given as listed by TCRdb. The chain employs TRBV2 and TRBJ2-3; the table's TRBD1 call for D was not verified on the DNA. Per the germline V gene, CDR1 is SNHLY and CDR2 is FYNNEI. The CDR3 is made up of 23 amino acids, end residues included. CDR3 protein: CASRDSALYLCATMDLSTDTQYF.

This chain joins TRBV20-1 and TRBJ1-3; D is ambiguous. Deletions cut 3 bases from V and 2 bases from J, with 8 bases between. Germline CDR1 DFQATT, CDR2 SNEGSKA (reference sequence). The CDR3 has 13 amino acids. The CDR3, as DNA: TGCAGTGCTAGTGGCGGTGCTGGAAACACCATATATTTT. Protein sequence: CSASGGAGNTIYF.

The chain is built from TRBV5-1 and TRBJ2-5, with D perhaps matching TRBD1 or TRBD2 (5 bases each). Germline-derived CDR1 and CDR2 are SGHRS and YFSETQ. CDR3 size: 15 residues. V dropped 3 bases and J dropped 0 bases, with 12 bases sitting between them. The CDR3 nucleotides read TGCGCCAGCAGCTACTCGGGACGGAACCAAGAGACCCAGTACTTC. It is translated as CASSYSGRNQETQYF.

The chain recombines TRBV29-1 with TRBJ2-7; D is tentatively TRBD1 or TRBD2 (5 bases each). Germline CDR1 is SQVTM and CDR2 is ANQGSEA. This CDR3 is built from 14 residues. V lost 6 bases and J lost 3, with 18 bases in between. In DNA, the CDR3 is TGCAGCGTGGGGGATACAGAGGCAGTCTACGAGCAGTACTTC. Translation gives CSVGDTEAVYEQYF.

The table lists this clonotype with a few counts. The rearrangement joins TRBV7-8 to TRBJ2-7, with a weak D call TRBD1 (6 bases). This CDR3 has 13 residues. Germline lookup yields CDR1 SGHVS and CDR2 FQNEAQ. The ends were cut back, 5 bases at V and 4 bases at J, with 12 bases in the middle. The CDR3 DNA is TGTGCCAGCAGCCAAGGACAGATATACGAGCAGTACTTC. Amino acid sequence: CASSQGQIYEQYF. The variable domain in full, completed from reference TRBV7-8 and TRBJ2-7, reads GAGVSQSPRYKVAKRGQDVALRCDPISGHVSLFWYQQALGQGPEFLTYFQNEAQLDKSGLPSDRFFAERPEGSVSTLKIQRTQQEDSAVYLCASSQGQIYEQYFGPGTRLTVT.

J is TRBJ2-7 and V is TRBV10-3; D is possibly TRBD2 (6 bases). V lost 5 bases and J 0 bases, leaving 11 bases between the germline ends. Per the germline V gene, CDR1 is ENHRY and CDR2 is SYGVKD. CDR3 length equals 14 residues. The chain's CDR3 is CAISRDSFSYEQYF. The CDR3 nucleotides read TGTGCCATCAGTCGGGACTCCTTCTCCTACGAGCAGTACTTC.

This clonotype showed up just a few times. The chain employs TRBV4-1 and TRBJ2-5; the D gene could be TRBD1 or TRBD2 (5 bases each). Per the germline V gene, CDR1 is MGHRA and CDR2 is YSYEKL. The CDR3 totals 16 residues. V was clipped by 2 bases and J by 4 bases, with 17 bases between them. The DNA of the CDR3 is TGCGCCAGCAGCCAACCCGGTGCGAGGGGCGGAGAGACCCAGTACTTC. Amino acid sequence: CASSQPGARGGETQYF.

The V gene is TRBV7-9, the J gene TRBJ2-3; D is possibly TRBD1 (6 bases). Trimming shortened V by 3 bases and J by 1 base, and 11 bases separated the two germline ends. Germline CDR1 reads SEHNR; CDR2 reads FQNEAQ (reference sequence). This CDR3 is built from 15 residues. The CDR3 DNA sequence: TGTGCCAGCAGCTTCCAGGGGCCGGGCACAGATACGCAGTATTTT. Translation gives CASSFQGPGTDTQYF. Based on the CDR3 plus reference TRBV7-9 and TRBJ2-3, the full variable domain is DTGVSQNPRHKITKRGQNVTFRCDPISEHNRLYWYRQTLGQGPEFLTYFQNEAQLEKSRLLSDRFSAERPKGSFSTLEIQRTEQGDSAMYLCASSFQGPGTDTQYFGPGTRLTVL.

This clonotype was counted a few times. The V gene is TRBV7-2, the J gene TRBJ1-2, with 7 bases identical to TRBD1. V shed 5 bases, J shed 5 bases, and the junction held 11 bases outside the gene matches. Germline values: CDR1 SGHTA, CDR2 FQGNSA. The CDR3 length is 15 residues. DNA of the CDR3: TGTGCCAGCAGCGAAGACAGGGCTTCCCTTTATGGCTACACCTTC. Protein sequence: CASSEDRASLYGYTF.

The V gene is TRBV20-1, the J gene TRBJ2-5; 11 bases are shared with TRBD2. The J segment lost 3 bases and the V segment lost 5 bases, leaving 11 bases of the junction unmatched. The germline V gene has CDR1 DFQATT and CDR2 SNEGSKA (reference sequence). CDR3 length equals 16 residues. CDR3 in amino acids: CSAPTGATSGKETQYF. The CDR3 DNA follows: TGCAGTGCTCCAACAGGGGCGACTAGCGGGAAAGAGACCCAGTACTTC.

This clonotype is medium-sized in the sample. The CDR3 nucleotides read TGTGCCAGCAGGCTGGCTAGCGGCATGTCCACAGATACGCAGTATTTT. Protein: CASRLASGMSTDTQYF. The rearrangement links TRBV28 to TRBJ2-3, with 7 bases identical to TRBD2. The CDR3 length is 16 residues. With 6 bases clipped from V and 2 bases from J, the junction kept 11 bases outside the gene matches. Germline V gene data show CDR1 as MDHEN and CDR2 as SYDVKM.

V is TRBV19 and J is TRBJ2-3, with D possibly being TRBD1 (7 bases). V shed 7 bases and J shed 4 bases, with 15 bases lying between them. Germline CDR1 LNHDA, CDR2 SQIVND (reference sequence). This CDR3 is built from 14 residues. In nucleotides, the CDR3 is TGTGCCAGTACTCAGGGGGGACAATCAGATACGCAGTATTTT. Its protein product is CASTQGGQSDTQYF. The variable domain in full, with the rest retrieved from reference TRBV19 and TRBJ2-3, is DGGITQSPKYLFRKEGQNVTLSCEQNLNHDAMYWYRQDPGQGLRLIYYSQIVNDFQKGDIAEGYSVSREKKESFPLTVTSAQKNPTAFYLCASTQGGQSDTQYFGPGTRLTVL.

V gene TRBV23-1 combines with J gene TRBJ2-3; D unresolved. TRBV23-1 is recorded as an ORF, its role being uncertain. Trimming left V 6 bases short and J 6 bases short, with 10 bases between. This CDR3 is 12 amino acids long. Written as DNA, the CDR3 is TGCGCCAGCAGCCTGGGCGGCGATACGCAGTATTTT. Translated, it gives CASSLGGDTQYF.

The chain uses TRBV19 and TRBJ2-5; tentative D call: TRBD1 (6 bases). Germline CDR1 LNHDA, CDR2 SQIVND (reference sequence). The CDR3 covers 14 residues. V lost 4 bases and J 4 bases, leaving 13 bases between the germline ends. CDR3 DNA: TGTGCCAGTAGTAAGGGGGATGTGGGAGAGACCCAGTACTTC. Its protein product is CASSKGDVGETQYF.

There are a few counts of this clonotype. The chain recombines TRBV20-1 with TRBJ1-4; D gene uncertain. This CDR3 region has 13 residues. Germline-derived CDR1 and CDR2 are DFQATT and SNEGSKA (reference sequence). V shed 1 base and J shed 14 bases, with 17 bases lying between them. The DNA of the CDR3 is TGCAGTGCTAGAGGAAATTCCCCTGGGAATCTGTTTTTT. Amino acids: CSARGNSPGNLFF.

The table lists this clonotype with a few counts. The V call is TRBV20-1, the J call TRBJ2-2, with a tentative D call TRBD1 (5 bases). There are 12 residues in the CDR3. Germline lookup yields CDR1 DFQATT and CDR2 SNEGSKA (reference sequence). CDR3 sequence (DNA): TGCAGCGCAAGGGGCTTAACCGGGGAGCTGTTTTTT. It is translated as CSARGLTGELFF.

This clonotype was recorded a few times. V and J are TRBV7-8 and TRBJ1-5; D unclear. Trimming removed 1 base from V and 4 bases from J, with 11 bases in between. CDR3 length equals 15 residues. Germline CDR1 reads SGHVS; CDR2 reads FQNEAQ. The CDR3 DNA is TGTGCCAGCAGCTTAGGATCCTCCGGGAATCAGCCCCAGCATTTT. Translation: CASSLGSSGNQPQHF.

This clonotype turned up a few times. The chain recombines TRBV4-1 with TRBJ1-5; D call uncertain. The CDR3 sequence is 14 residues long. Germline V gene data show CDR1 as MGHRA and CDR2 as YSYEKL. The ends were cut back, 4 bases at V and 5 bases at J, with 12 bases in the middle. The CDR3 region is CASSLREGDQPQHF. The CDR3 region has the DNA TGCGCCAGCAGCCTACGAGAGGGAGATCAGCCCCAGCATTTT.

This clonotype occurred once. This chain uses TRBV5-1 with TRBJ2-7; 7 positions agree with TRBD2. J was trimmed by 3 bases and V by 5 bases; bases with no gene match: 11. Germline CDR1 and CDR2: SGHRS and YFSETQ. The CDR3 extends over 15 amino acids. The CDR3 DNA follows: TGCGCCAGCAGAATGGGTTCTAGCGGACTCTACGAGCAGTACTTC. It specifies CASRMGSSGLYEQYF.

The V and J genes are TRBV6-1 and TRBJ1-4, with D possibly matching TRBD1 (6 bases). The V end lost 5 bases, the J end lost 8 bases, and 18 bases lay between the germline ends. Germline CDR1 is MNHNS and CDR2 is SASEGT. The CDR3 runs 15 residues. The CDR3 loop is CASSKTGPGEEKLFF. Written as DNA, the CDR3 is TGTGCCAGCAGTAAAACAGGGCCGGGGGAGGAAAAACTGTTTTTT.

This chain connects TRBV19 to TRBJ2-7; 10 bases are a match to TRBD1. V shed 10 bases, J shed 4 bases, and the junction held 16 bases outside the gene matches. CDR3 length equals 16 residues. Per the germline V gene, CDR1 is LNHDA and CDR2 is SQIVND (reference sequence). The CDR3 protein is CAISTGGGQGRYEQYF. The CDR3, as DNA: TGTGCCATATCAACCGGCGGGGGACAGGGGAGGTACGAGCAGTACTTC.

This chain links TRBV12-3 or TRBV12-4 with TRBJ1-6; D gene ambiguous. Trimming shortened V by 5 bases and J by 4 bases, and 9 bases separated the two germline ends. The CDR3 covers 14 residues. The CDR3 loop reads CASSLQRYNSPLHF. The CDR3 DNA reads TGTGCCAGCAGTCTTCAGAGGTATAATTCACCCCTCCACTTT.

The J gene is TRBJ2-7, the V gene TRBV7-2; 8 nucleotides agree with TRBD2. In germline, CDR1 is SGHTA, CDR2 FQGNSA. This CDR3 is built from 15 residues. With 4 bases clipped from V and 5 bases from J, the junction kept 10 bases outside the gene matches. The CDR3 loop reads CASSYQGLAEDEQYF. The CDR3 DNA sequence: TGTGCCAGCAGCTACCAAGGACTAGCTGAGGACGAGCAGTACTTC.

This clonotype has only a few counts. This sequence joins TRBV28 and TRBJ2-7, with 9 positions matching TRBD2. This CDR3 region has 15 residues. Germline CDR1 MDHEN, CDR2 SYDVKM. The trim removed 2 bases at V and 4 bases at J, leaving 6 bases unmatched. The CDR3 DNA reads as TGTGCCAGCAGTTTAATGCGACTAGCGGATTACGAGCAGTACTTC. This codes for CASSLMRLADYEQYF.

V and J are TRBV20-1 and TRBJ2-3, with D unclear. Germline assignment: CDR1 DFQATT and CDR2 SNEGSKA (reference sequence). V dropped 6 bases and J dropped 2 bases, with 18 bases sitting between them. The length of the CDR3 is 15 residues. CDR3 sequence: CSAQRPLGTTDTQYF. The CDR3 DNA reads as TGCAGTGCGCAGAGACCCCTAGGAACCACAGATACGCAGTATTTT.